The entry that follows covers one T cell receptor beta chain sequence. Its specificity is unknown. The sample is drawn from a study of shared clonotypes between healthy human individuals. Measured with immunoSEQ multiplex PCR; TCRdb has only the in-frame clones, and not every one. The sample records about 2.3 million clones, approximately 93% being singletons. Study-level points and caveats: Larger estimated richness was generally seen in naive subsets than in memory subsets.

Sequences were obtained from naive CD4+ T cells from PBMCs. Subset: CD45RA+ positively selected. The sequence was collected from a man aged 18 to 29 in good health. Some clones in this sample may be carry-over from other donors' samples.

This chain's CDR3 is CASSPEGDTGELFF. Written as DNA, the CDR3 is TGTGCCAGCAGCCCCGAGGGAGACACCGGGGAGCTGTTTTTT. This sequence joins TRBV7-2 and TRBJ2-2, with D possibly TRBD2 on 5 matching bases. Germline assignment: CDR1 SGHTA and CDR2 FQGNSA. The CDR3 covers 14 residues. V lost 5 bases and J lost 3, with 10 bases in between.